The 12 T cell receptor beta chains below come from one sample, sequenced in a study of quantifying T cell responses using KT2 cells. Study at large: RNA was reverse transcribed with TCR alpha and beta constant-region primers.

An oligo carrying a UMI was ligated to the cDNA 3' end. An equimolar mix of RC1.1 and RC1.2 primed the beta chain across TRBC1 and TRBC2. TCRdb ran MiXCR on the UMI-ligation and nested PCR reads and lists one entry per CDR3 protein. Seen here are about 33,000 distinct CDR3 sequences, 10% observed once, and the top ten hold about 9.9%. The specimen sequenced was PBMCs spiked with cells of the T cell clone KT2. All receptors derive from a human donor.

This clonotype was observed a handful of times. The J gene is TRBJ1-1, the V gene TRBV2, with D perhaps TRBD1 (5 bases). CDR1 and CDR2 from the germline V gene are SNHLY and FYNNEI. CDR3 length equals 16 residues. V lost 7 bases to trimming and J lost 3 bases, with 21 bases between them. CDR3 amino acids: CASKGIGSGGDTEAFF. CDR3 DNA: TGTGCCAGCAAGGGGATTGGATCCGGAGGGGACACTGAAGCTTTCTTT.

This chain uses TRBV13 with TRBJ2-7, with 7 bases that match TRBD1. Losses at the gene ends were 5 bases for V and 3 bases for J; bases not matched to a gene: 4. This CDR3 is 13 amino acids long. Germline V lookup: CDR1 PRHDT, CDR2 FYEKMQ (reference sequence). The CDR3 region is CASSNGDSYEQYF. The CDR3 DNA reads as TGTGCCAGCAGCAACGGGGACAGCTACGAGCAGTACTTC.

This clonotype was picked up a small number of times. V gene TRBV3-1 combines with J gene TRBJ2-7; D is undetermined. The CDR3 is 15 amino acids. Germline assignment: CDR1 LGHDT and CDR2 YNNKEL (reference sequence). The V end was cut by 1 base, the J end by 0 bases, with 10 bases between. The CDR3 DNA reads as TGTGCCAGCAGCCAAGGACCAAAGAGCTCCTACGAGCAGTACTTC. Translating gives CASSQGPKSSYEQYF.

This clonotype came up a few times. This rearrangement joins TRBV20-1 to TRBJ2-7; the D is unclear. CDR1 is DFQATT, CDR2 SNEGSKA, per germline (reference sequence). Trimming removed 4 bases at V and 9 bases at J, with 19 bases between. This CDR3 spans 13 amino acids. CDR3 residues: CSAKSYGRFRQYF. CDR3 in DNA: TGCAGTGCTAAGTCTTATGGTCGGTTTCGGCAGTACTTC.

This clonotype has ten or more counts. The rearrangement uses TRBV6-5 and TRBJ1-2, with D possibly being TRBD1 (5 bases). This CDR3 contains 13 residues. Germline V CDR1 and CDR2: MNHEY, SVGAGI. The ends were cut back, 3 bases at V and 5 bases at J, with 10 bases in the middle. The CDR3 protein is CASSYEGLYGYTF. In DNA form, the CDR3 reads TGTGCCAGCAGTTATGAGGGGTTGTATGGCTACACCTTC.

This clonotype was counted a few times. The chain uses TRBV2 and TRBJ1-3; 7 nucleotides align to TRBD1. This CDR3 has 13 residues. Trimming removed 11 bases from V and 4 bases from J; junction bases left unmatched: 8. Germline V gene lookup returns CDR1 SNHLY and CDR2 FYNNEI. CDR3: CASQGVPGNTIYF. CDR3 nucleotide sequence: TGTGCCTCCCAGGGGGTGCCCGGAAACACCATATATTTT.

In this sample, this clonotype turned up a few times. This CDR3 reads CASSYPPGFQETQYF. CDR3 bases: TGTGCCAGCAGCTACCCCCCAGGGTTCCAGGAGACCCAGTACTTC. The chain uses TRBV7-9 and TRBJ2-5; possibly TRBD1 for D (5 bases). The CDR3 covers 15 residues. The V gene lost 4 bases and the J gene lost 5 bases, with 17 bases spanning the gap. Germline V gene data show CDR1 as SEHNR and CDR2 as FQNEAQ (reference sequence). The complete variable domain, with remaining parts taken from reference TRBV7-9 and TRBJ2-5, reads DTGVSQNPRHKITKRGQNVTFRCDPISEHNRLYWYRQTLGQGPEFLTYFQNEAQLEKSRLLSDRFSAERPKGSFSTLEIQRTEQGDSAMYLCASSYPPGFQETQYFGPGTRLLVL.

Judged by abundance, this clonotype is medium-sized. The V call is TRBV6-5, the J call TRBJ1-6; D might be TRBD1 (6 bases). CDR1 and CDR2 from the germline V gene are MNHEY and SVGAGI. V lost 5 bases, J lost 6 bases, and 11 bases lay in between. The CDR3 has 14 amino acids. CDR3 nucleotides: TGTGCCAGCAGTCGGACAGAACTTAATTCACCCCTCCACTTT. Translation: CASSRTELNSPLHF.

The table lists this clonotype with many counts. This chain uses TRBV13 with TRBJ1-1; D might be TRBD1 (5 bases). The CDR3 is made up of 12 amino acids. V was cut by 2 bases and J by 5 bases, with 6 bases left in between. Germline loops: CDR1 PRHDT, CDR2 FYEKMQ (reference sequence). The CDR3 loop reads CASSLRGTEAFF. CDR3 coding DNA: TGTGCCAGCAGCTTACGGGGGACTGAAGCTTTCTTT.

The sample holds one count of this clonotype. At one end the junction does not follow the germline gene, possibly because of a read error. The V call is TRBV4-3, the J call TRBJ2-2; TRBD2 is a possible D gene (6 bases). Germline CDR1 is LGHNA and CDR2 is YSLEER. The CDR3 loop spans 16 amino acids. The CDR3 loop is CASSKEAPGAAGELFF. The CDR3 DNA reads TGCGCCAGCAGCAAAGAAGCCCCGGGAGCGGCCGGGGAGCTGTTTTTT.

There are a few counts of this clonotype. The V and J genes are TRBV13 and TRBJ2-3, with D uncertain. The length of the CDR3 is 13 residues. CDR1 and CDR2 (germline): PRHDT, FYEKMQ (reference sequence). Trimming stripped 1 base from V and 4 bases from J, with 6 bases between. The CDR3 protein is CASSLEGADTQYF. For the CDR3, the DNA is TGTGCCAGCAGCTTAGAAGGAGCAGATACGCAGTATTTT. Filled out from reference TRBV13 and TRBJ2-3, the complete variable domain reads AAGVIQSPRHLIKEKRETATLKCYPIPRHDTVYWYQQGPGQDPQFLISFYEKMQSDKGSIPDRFSAQQFSDYHSELNMSSLELGDSALYFCASSLEGADTQYFGPGTRLTVL.

This clonotype is deemed medium-sized. The rearrangement uses TRBV7-3 and TRBJ1-6; D remains ambiguous. Germline values: CDR1 SGHTA, CDR2 FQGTGA. The CDR3 is 13 amino acids. Trimming removed 1 base at V and 10 bases at J, with 8 bases between. The CDR3 region is CASSLIERSPLHF. CDR3 DNA: TGTGCCAGCAGCTTAATCGAACGCTCACCCCTCCACTTT.